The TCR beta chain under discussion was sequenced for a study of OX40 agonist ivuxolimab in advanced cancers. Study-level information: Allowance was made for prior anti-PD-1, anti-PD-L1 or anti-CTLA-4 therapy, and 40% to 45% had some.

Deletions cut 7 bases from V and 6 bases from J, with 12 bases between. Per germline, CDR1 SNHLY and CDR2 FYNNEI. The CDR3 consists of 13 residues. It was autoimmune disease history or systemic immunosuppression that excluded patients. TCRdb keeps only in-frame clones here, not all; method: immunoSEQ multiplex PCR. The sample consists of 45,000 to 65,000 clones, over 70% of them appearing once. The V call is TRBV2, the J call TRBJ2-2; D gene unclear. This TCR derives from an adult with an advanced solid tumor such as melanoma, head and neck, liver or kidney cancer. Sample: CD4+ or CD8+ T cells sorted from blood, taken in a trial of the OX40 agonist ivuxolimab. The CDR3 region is CASKGERAGELFF. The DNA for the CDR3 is TGTGCCAGCAAAGGTGAACGGGCCGGGGAGCTGTTTTTT.